The rows below give T cell receptor beta chains drawn from one sample of a study of shared clonotypes between healthy human individuals. TCRdb's table, derived via immunoSEQ multiplex PCR, lists solely in-frame clones and lacks some. Of 1.5 million to 2.5 million clones listed, about 94% are singletons. Sequenced input: naive CD8+ T cells sorted from blood. The origin of the receptors is a man younger than 30 in good health. CDR3s include the opening cysteine and the closing phenylalanine or tryptophan. D genes are given only for firm matches. Clone size is given for some rows only: seen once, a few or many times, or a class if the clone is expanded.

v_gene	abundance	d_gene	j_gene	CDR3aa	CDR3nt
TRBV9	once	TRBD2	TRBJ2-7	CASSLGGTAAYEQYF	TGTGCCAGCAGTTTGGGAGGGACCGCCGCCTACGAGCAGTACTTC
TRBV7-2	NA	TRBD2	TRBJ2-3	CASSSETSGVKDTQYF	TGTGCCAGCAGCTCCGAGACTAGCGGGGTCAAGGATACGCAGTATTTT
TRBV9	NA	NA	TRBJ2-7	CASSPGISPYEQYF	TGTGCCAGCAGTCCAGGGATTTCTCCCTACGAGCAGTACTTC
TRBV27	NA	TRBD2	TRBJ2-2	CASTLGGRASTGELFF	TGTGCCAGCACCCTTGGGGGGAGGGCCTCCACCGGGGAGCTGTTTTTT
TRBV27	NA	NA	TRBJ2-7	CASSFGGRVYEQYF	TGTGCCAGCAGTTTCGGCGGAAGGGTCTACGAGCAGTACTTC
TRBV27	NA	TRBD2	TRBJ2-1	CASSFSSGDSYNEQFF	TGTGCCAGCAGTTTTTCGAGCGGGGACTCCTACAATGAGCAGTTCTTC
TRBV27	NA	NA	TRBJ2-5	CASSFSGGEFWETQYF	TGTGCCAGCAGTTTCTCCGGGGGAGAATTTTGGGAGACCCAGTACTTC
TRBV30	NA	NA	TRBJ2-7	CASEDSYEQYF	TGTGCCTCCGAGGATTCCTACGAGCAGTACTTC
TRBV6-5	NA	NA	TRBJ2-7	CASSPDGSAYEQYF	TGTGCCAGCAGCCCGGACGGTAGTGCCTACGAGCAGTACTTC
TRBV6-1	NA	TRBD1	TRBJ2-7	CASSDPGTGGAYEQYF	TGTGCCAGCAGTGATCCCGGGACAGGGGGGGCCTACGAGCAGTACTTC
TRBV5-1	NA	NA	TRBJ2-7	CASSPRGWYEQYF	TGCGCCAGCAGCCCCCGGGGCTGGTACGAGCAGTACTTC
TRBV5-6	NA	NA	TRBJ1-1	CASSLAGRATEAFF	TGTGCCAGCAGCTTGGCAGGCAGGGCCACTGAAGCTTTCTTT
TRBV27	NA	TRBD1	TRBJ2-1	CASSGQGAYNEQFF	TGTGCCAGCAGTGGACAGGGGGCCTACAATGAGCAGTTCTTC
TRBV27	NA	NA	TRBJ2-7	CASSPNGQGHMDEQYF	TGTGCCAGCAGCCCCAACGGCCAGGGGCATATGGACGAGCAGTACTTC
TRBV29-1	NA	NA	TRBJ1-1	CSVEFVGAEAFF	TGCAGCGTTGAATTCGTGGGGGCTGAAGCTTTCTTT